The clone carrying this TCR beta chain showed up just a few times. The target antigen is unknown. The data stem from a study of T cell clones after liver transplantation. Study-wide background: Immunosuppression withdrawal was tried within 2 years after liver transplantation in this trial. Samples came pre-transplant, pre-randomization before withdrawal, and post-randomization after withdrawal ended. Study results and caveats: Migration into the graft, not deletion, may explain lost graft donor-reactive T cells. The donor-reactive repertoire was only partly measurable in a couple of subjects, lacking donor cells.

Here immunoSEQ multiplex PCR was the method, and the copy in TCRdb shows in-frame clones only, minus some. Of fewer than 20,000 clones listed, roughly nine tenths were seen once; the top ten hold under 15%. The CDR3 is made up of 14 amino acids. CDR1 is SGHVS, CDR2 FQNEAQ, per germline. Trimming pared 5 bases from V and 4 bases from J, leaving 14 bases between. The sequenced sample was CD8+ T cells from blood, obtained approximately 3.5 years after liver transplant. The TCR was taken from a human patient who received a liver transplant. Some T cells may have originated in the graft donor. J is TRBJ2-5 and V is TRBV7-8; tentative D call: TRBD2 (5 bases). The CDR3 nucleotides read TGTGCCAGCAGCCCGGACTGGGGTGGAGAGACCCAGTACTTC. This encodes CASSPDWGGETQYF.